What follows is one T cell receptor (beta chain) and its context. Its antigen is still unknown. From approximately 550 ng of total RNA, TCR beta-specific cDNA was reverse-transcribed using a constant-region primer. Generation of the TCR beta libraries relied on three nested multiplex PCR rounds using slightly modified ARM-PCR. A C-beta reverse primer was combined with TRBV1-TRBV30 forward primers in the first two PCR rounds, and each round had approximately 9 cycles. TCRdb processed the multiplex PCR reads anew with MiXCR; each CDR3 protein has one entry. Among approximately 330,000 distinct CDR3 sequences listed, around 60% were seen once. This sample was taken from a study of tumor-infiltrating lymphocytes in primary liver carcinoma. Study overall: Spanning 4.2 to 10 cm, the tumors were T1-T3 N0M0. General study results and limits: Top-250-clone fractions were significantly higher in tumors than in blood (p = 0.039).

Germline V lookup: CDR1 MDHEN, CDR2 SYDVKM. V shed 2 bases, J shed 2 bases, and the junction held 2 bases outside the gene matches. The CDR3 length is 15 residues. RNA was extracted from whole blood without cell sorting, alongside germline DNA. The TCR originated in a man aged 40-49 years with primary liver carcinoma and hepatitis B virus infection. The rearrangement links TRBV28 to TRBJ2-7, with TRBD2 identical over 11 bases. The sequenced sample was peripheral blood. The CDR3 here is CASSLRLAGTYEQYF. The CDR3 DNA reads TGTGCCAGCAGTTTAAGACTAGCGGGGACCTACGAGCAGTACTTC.